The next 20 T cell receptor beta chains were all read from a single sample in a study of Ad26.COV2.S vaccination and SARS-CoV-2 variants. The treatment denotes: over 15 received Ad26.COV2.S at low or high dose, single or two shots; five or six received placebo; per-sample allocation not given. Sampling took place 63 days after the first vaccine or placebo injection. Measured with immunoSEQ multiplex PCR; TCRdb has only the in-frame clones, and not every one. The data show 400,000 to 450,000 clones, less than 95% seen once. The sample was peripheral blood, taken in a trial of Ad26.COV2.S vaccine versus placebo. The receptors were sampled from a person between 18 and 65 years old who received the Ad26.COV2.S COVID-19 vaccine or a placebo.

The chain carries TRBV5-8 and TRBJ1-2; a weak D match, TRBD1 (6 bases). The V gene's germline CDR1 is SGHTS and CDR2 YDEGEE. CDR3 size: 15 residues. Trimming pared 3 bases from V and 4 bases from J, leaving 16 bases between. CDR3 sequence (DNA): TGTGCCAGCAGCTATAACAGGGAGCTCACCTATGGCTACACCTTC. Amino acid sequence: CASSYNRELTYGYTF.

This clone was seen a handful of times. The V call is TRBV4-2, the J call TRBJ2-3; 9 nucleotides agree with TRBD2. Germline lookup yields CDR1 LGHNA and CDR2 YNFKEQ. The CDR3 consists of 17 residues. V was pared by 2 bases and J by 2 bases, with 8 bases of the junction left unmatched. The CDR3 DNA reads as TGTGCCAGCAGCCAAACGGGACTAGCAGATACCACAGATACGCAGTATTTT. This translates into CASSQTGLADTTDTQYF.

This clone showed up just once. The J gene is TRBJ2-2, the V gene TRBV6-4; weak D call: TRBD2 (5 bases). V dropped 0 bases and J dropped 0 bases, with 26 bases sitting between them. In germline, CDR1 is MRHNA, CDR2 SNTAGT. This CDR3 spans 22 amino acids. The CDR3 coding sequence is TGTGCCAGCAGTGACTCGAAAGGTAGGGTACGTCGGGGAGTCCCGAACACCGGGGAGCTGTTTTTT. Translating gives CASSDSKGRVRRGVPNTGELFF.

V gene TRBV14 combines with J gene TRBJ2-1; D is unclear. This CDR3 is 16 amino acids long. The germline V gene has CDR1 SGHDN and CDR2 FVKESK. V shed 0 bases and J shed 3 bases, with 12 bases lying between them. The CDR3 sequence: CASSQDAGYVYNEQFF. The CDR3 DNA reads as TGTGCCAGCAGCCAAGATGCCGGGTACGTCTACAATGAGCAGTTCTTC.

In DNA, the CDR3 is TGTGCCAGCAGCCGAGACCGATATCTCTACGAGCAGTACTTC. It yields the protein CASSRDRYLYEQYF. This chain connects TRBV27 to TRBJ2-7, with D unclear. The CDR3 consists of 14 residues. Germline V lookup: CDR1 MNHEY, CDR2 SMNVEV (reference sequence). V was cut by 6 bases and J by 3 bases, with 15 bases left in between.

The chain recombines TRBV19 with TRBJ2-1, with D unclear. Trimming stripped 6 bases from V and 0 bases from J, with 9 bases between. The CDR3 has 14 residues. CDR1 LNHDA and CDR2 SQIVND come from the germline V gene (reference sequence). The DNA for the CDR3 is TGTGCCAGTAGCGGGTCCAGCTCCTACAATGAGCAGTTCTTC. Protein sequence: CASSGSSSYNEQFF. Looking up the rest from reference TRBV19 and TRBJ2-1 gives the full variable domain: DGGITQSPKYLFRKEGQNVTLSCEQNLNHDAMYWYRQDPGQGLRLIYYSQIVNDFQKGDIAEGYSVSREKKESFPLTVTSAQKNPTAFYLCASSGSSSYNEQFFGPGTRLTVL.

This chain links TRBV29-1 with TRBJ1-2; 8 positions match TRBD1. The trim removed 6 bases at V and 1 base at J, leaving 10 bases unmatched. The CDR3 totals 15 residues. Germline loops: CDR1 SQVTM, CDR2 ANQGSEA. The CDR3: CSVGGTGDHNYGYTF. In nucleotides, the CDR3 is TGCAGCGTAGGGGGGACAGGCGACCATAACTATGGCTACACCTTC.

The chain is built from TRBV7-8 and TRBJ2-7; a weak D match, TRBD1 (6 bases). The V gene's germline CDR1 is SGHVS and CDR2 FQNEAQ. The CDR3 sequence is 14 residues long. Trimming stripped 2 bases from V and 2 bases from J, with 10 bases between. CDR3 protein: CASSLRGQTYEQYF. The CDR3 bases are TGTGCCAGCAGCTTAAGGGGACAAACCTACGAGCAGTACTTC.

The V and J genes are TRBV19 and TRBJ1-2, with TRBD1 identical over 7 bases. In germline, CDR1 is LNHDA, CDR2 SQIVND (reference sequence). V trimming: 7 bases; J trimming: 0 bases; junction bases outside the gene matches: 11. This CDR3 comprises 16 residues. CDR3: CASNLVQGRPNYGYTF. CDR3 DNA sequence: TGTGCCAGTAACCTCGTACAGGGGCGCCCTAACTATGGCTACACCTTC. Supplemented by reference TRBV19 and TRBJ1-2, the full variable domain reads DGGITQSPKYLFRKEGQNVTLSCEQNLNHDAMYWYRQDPGQGLRLIYYSQIVNDFQKGDIAEGYSVSREKKESFPLTVTSAQKNPTAFYLCASNLVQGRPNYGYTFGSGTRLTVV.

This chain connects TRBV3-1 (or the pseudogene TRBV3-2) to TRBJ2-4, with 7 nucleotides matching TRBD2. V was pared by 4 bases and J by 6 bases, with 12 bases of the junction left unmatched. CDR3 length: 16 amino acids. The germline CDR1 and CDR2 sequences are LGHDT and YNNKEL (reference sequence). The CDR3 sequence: CASSPGSGVGINIQYF. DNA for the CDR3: TGTGCCAGCAGCCCGGGGAGCGGGGTGGGGATAAACATTCAGTACTTC.

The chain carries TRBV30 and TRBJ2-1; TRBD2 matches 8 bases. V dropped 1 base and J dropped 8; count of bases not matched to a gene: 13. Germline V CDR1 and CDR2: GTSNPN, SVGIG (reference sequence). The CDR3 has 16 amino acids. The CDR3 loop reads CAWSAFGAGLGDEQFF. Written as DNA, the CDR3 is TGTGCCTGGAGTGCGTTCGGAGCGGGACTAGGCGATGAGCAGTTCTTC.

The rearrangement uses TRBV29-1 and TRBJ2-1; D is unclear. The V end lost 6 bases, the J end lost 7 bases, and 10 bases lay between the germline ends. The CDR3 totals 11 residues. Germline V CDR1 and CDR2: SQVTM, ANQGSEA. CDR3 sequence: CSVKHLNEQFF. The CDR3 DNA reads TGCAGCGTGAAGCACCTGAATGAGCAGTTCTTC.

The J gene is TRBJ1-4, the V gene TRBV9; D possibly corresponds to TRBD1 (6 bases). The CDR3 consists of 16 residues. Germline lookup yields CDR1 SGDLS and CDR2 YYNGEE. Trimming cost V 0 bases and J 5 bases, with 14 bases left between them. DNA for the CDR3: TGTGCCAGCAGCGTAGGAGGAGGGACAAGCAATGAAAAACTGTTTTTT. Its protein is CASSVGGGTSNEKLFF.

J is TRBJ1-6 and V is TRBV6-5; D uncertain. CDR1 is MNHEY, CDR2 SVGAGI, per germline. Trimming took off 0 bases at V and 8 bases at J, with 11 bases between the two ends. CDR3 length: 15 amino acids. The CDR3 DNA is TGTGCCAGCAGTTACTCGTCAAAAAGAGATTCACCCCTCCACTTT. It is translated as CASSYSSKRDSPLHF.

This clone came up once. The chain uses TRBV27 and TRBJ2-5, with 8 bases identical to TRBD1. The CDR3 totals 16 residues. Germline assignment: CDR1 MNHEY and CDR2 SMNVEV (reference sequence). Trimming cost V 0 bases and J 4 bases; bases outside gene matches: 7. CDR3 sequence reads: CASSLSATGVGETQYF. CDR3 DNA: TGTGCCAGCAGTTTATCAGCGACAGGGGTAGGAGAGACCCAGTACTTC.

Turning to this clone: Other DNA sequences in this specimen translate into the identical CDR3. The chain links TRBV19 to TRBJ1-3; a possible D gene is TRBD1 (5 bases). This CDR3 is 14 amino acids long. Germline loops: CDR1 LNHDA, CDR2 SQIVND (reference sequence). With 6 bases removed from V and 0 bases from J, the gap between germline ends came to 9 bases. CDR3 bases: TGTGCCAGTAGCGGGGCCAGCTCTGGAAACACCATATATTTT. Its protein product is CASSGASSGNTIYF. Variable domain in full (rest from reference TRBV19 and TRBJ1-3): DGGITQSPKYLFRKEGQNVTLSCEQNLNHDAMYWYRQDPGQGLRLIYYSQIVNDFQKGDIAEGYSVSREKKESFPLTVTSAQKNPTAFYLCASSGASSGNTIYFGEGSWLTVV.

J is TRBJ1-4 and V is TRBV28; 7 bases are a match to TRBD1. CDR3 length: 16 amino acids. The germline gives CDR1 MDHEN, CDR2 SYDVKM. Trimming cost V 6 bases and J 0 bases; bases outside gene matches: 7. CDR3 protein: CASRGTASTTNEKLFF. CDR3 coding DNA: TGTGCCAGCAGGGGGACAGCCTCCACAACTAATGAAAAACTGTTTTTT.

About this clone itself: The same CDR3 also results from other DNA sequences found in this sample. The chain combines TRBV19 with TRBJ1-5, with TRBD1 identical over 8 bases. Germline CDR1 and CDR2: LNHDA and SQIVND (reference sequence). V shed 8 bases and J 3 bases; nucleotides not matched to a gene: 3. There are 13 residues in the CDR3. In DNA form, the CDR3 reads TGTGCCAGTGGGGGACAGGCCAATCAGCCCCAGCATTTT. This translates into CASGGQANQPQHF.

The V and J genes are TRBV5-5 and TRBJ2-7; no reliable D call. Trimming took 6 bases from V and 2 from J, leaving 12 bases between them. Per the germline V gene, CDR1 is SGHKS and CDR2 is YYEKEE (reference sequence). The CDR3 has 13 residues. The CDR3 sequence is CASNSRYTYEQYF. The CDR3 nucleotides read TGTGCCAGCAACTCACGGTACACCTACGAGCAGTACTTC.

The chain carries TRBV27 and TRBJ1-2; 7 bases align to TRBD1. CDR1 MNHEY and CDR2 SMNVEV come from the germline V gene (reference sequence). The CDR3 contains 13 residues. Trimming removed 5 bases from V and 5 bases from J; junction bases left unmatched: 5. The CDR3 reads CASSHPTGYGYTF. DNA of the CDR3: TGTGCCAGCAGTCACCCGACAGGGTATGGCTACACCTTC.